Following are 27 T cell receptor beta chains from one sample sequenced in a study of blood T cell dynamics during melanoma immunotherapy. Time point in this sample: week 3, after first cycle of checkpoint inhibitor. The method was immunoSEQ multiplex PCR; TCRdb's version includes in-frame clones alone and lacks a portion of them. The sample contains some 15,000 clones, about 90% of which appear only once. The sequences come from effector memory CD8+ T cells from blood, collected from a patient treated with checkpoint blockade. Every receptor here comes from a human donor with melanoma.

This chain joins TRBV28 and TRBJ2-3; maybe TRBD2 (6 bases). The V gene lost 4 bases and the J gene lost 2 bases, with 16 bases spanning the gap. CDR3 length: 16 amino acids. Germline CDR1 reads MDHEN; CDR2 reads SYDVKM. The CDR3 DNA sequence: TGTGCCAGCAGTTCCGAGGGACTGAAGACCACAGATACGCAGTATTTT. This encodes CASSSEGLKTTDTQYF. Combining the CDR3 with reference TRBV28 and TRBJ2-3 gives the whole variable domain DVKVTQSSRYLVKRTGEKVFLECVQDMDHENMFWYRQDPGLGLRLIYFSYDVKMKEKGDIPEGYSVSREKKERFSLILESASTNQTSMYLCASSSEGLKTTDTQYFGPGTRLTVL.

V usage is TRBV19 and J usage is TRBJ1-1; D call uncertain. There are 14 residues in the CDR3. The germline gives CDR1 LNHDA, CDR2 SQIVND (reference sequence). Trimming removed 4 bases from V and 0 bases from J, with 9 bases in between. CDR3 sequence reads: CASSTRGLNTEAFF. The CDR3, as DNA: TGTGCCAGTAGTACCCGGGGATTGAACACTGAAGCTTTCTTT.

The genes are TRBV4-3 and TRBJ2-1; TRBD1 agrees at 7 bases. V gave up 0 bases and J gave up 8 bases; unmatched junction bases: 10. The CDR3 length is 16 residues. CDR1 is LGHNA, CDR2 YSLEER, per germline. In DNA form, the CDR3 reads TGCGCCAGCAGCCAAGATTTTGACAGGGAAGGGGATGAGCAGTTCTTC. Its translation: CASSQDFDREGDEQFF.

This clone was observed a handful of times. The rearrangement joins TRBV9 to TRBJ1-3; D gene ambiguous. Trimming pared 0 bases from V and 0 bases from J, leaving 4 bases between. The germline V gene encodes CDR1 SGDLS and CDR2 YYNGEE. CDR3 length: 14 amino acids. CDR3 nucleotide sequence: TGTGCCAGCAGCGTAGTAGACTCTGGAAACACCATATATTTT. It codes for CASSVVDSGNTIYF.

This chain uses TRBV7-9 with TRBJ2-7; possibly TRBD1 or TRBD2 for D (6 bases each). Germline loops: CDR1 SEHNR, CDR2 FQNEAQ (reference sequence). V was cut by 2 bases and J by 3 bases, with 14 bases left in between. CDR3 size: 15 residues. The CDR3: CASSLIGEGGYEQYF. In DNA, the CDR3 is TGTGCCAGCAGCTTAATTGGTGAGGGGGGCTACGAGCAGTACTTC.

The V and J genes are TRBV18 and TRBJ2-7, with 7 bases matching TRBD2. The CDR3 runs 14 residues. Per germline, CDR1 KGHSH and CDR2 LQKENI. The V and J ends lost 6 bases and 3 bases, in that order; junction bases with no gene match: 8. The CDR3: CASSPASSGYEQYF. CDR3 in DNA: TGTGCCAGCTCTCCGGCCTCTAGCGGCTACGAGCAGTACTTC.

V is TRBV7-9 and J is TRBJ1-2, with TRBD1 as a possible D gene (6 bases). V lost 5 bases, J lost 3 bases, and 16 bases lay in between. This CDR3 region has 15 residues. Germline V gives CDR1 SEHNR, CDR2 FQNEAQ (reference sequence). The CDR3 loop reads CASSLLNRADYGYTF. CDR3 DNA: TGTGCCAGCAGCCTCCTAAACAGGGCGGACTATGGCTACACCTTC.

The rearrangement joins TRBV6-6 to TRBJ2-7; D is perhaps TRBD1 (6 bases). V dropped 4 bases and J dropped 1 base, with 8 bases sitting between them. The CDR3 loop spans 13 amino acids. The V gene's germline CDR1 is MNHNY and CDR2 SVGAGI (reference sequence). The CDR3 nucleotides are TGTGCCAGCAGTTTGACAGGATCCTACGAGCAGTACTTC. Residues: CASSLTGSYEQYF.

This chain uses TRBV28 with TRBJ1-4; TRBD1 matches 7 bases. This CDR3 is built from 17 residues. Germline-derived CDR1 and CDR2 are MDHEN and SYDVKM. The V gene end was trimmed by 6 bases and the J gene end by 7 bases; junction bases not matched to a gene: 17. Here the CDR3 reads CASSLNRGSNKGEKLFF. The CDR3 DNA reads TGTGCCAGCAGCCTAAACAGGGGCTCGAACAAGGGTGAAAAACTGTTTTTT.

The chain links TRBV27 to TRBJ2-4; weak D call: TRBD2 (5 bases). V lost 4 bases and J 6 bases, leaving 16 bases between the germline ends. The CDR3 covers 15 residues. Per germline, CDR1 MNHEY and CDR2 SMNVEV (reference sequence). CDR3 in amino acids: CASSSFDEGLNIQYF. CDR3 coding DNA: TGTGCCAGCAGTTCATTCGACGAGGGCCTAAACATTCAGTACTTC.

The V and J genes are TRBV6-6 and TRBJ2-5; no reliable D call. The CDR3 length is 12 residues. Looked up from germline, CDR1 is MNHNY and CDR2 is SVGAGI (reference sequence). The V gene lost 7 bases and the J gene lost 2 bases, with 8 bases spanning the gap. The CDR3 DNA reads as TGTGCCAGCACTGACACGCAAGAGACCCAGTACTTC. Protein product: CASTDTQETQYF.

J is TRBJ1-1 and V is TRBV19, with 10 positions matching TRBD1. This CDR3 is 14 amino acids long. Germline V gene lookup returns CDR1 LNHDA and CDR2 SQIVND (reference sequence). V dropped 6 bases and J dropped 6; count of bases not matched to a gene: 7. Here the CDR3 reads CASRATGGAAEAFF. In DNA, the CDR3 is TGTGCCAGTAGGGCGACAGGGGGCGCGGCTGAAGCTTTCTTT.

The chain joins TRBV13 to TRBJ2-7; 8 bases line up with TRBD2. The J segment lost 2 bases and the V segment lost 2 bases, leaving 2 bases of the junction unmatched. The CDR3 sequence is 14 residues long. Germline loops: CDR1 PRHDT, CDR2 FYEKMQ (reference sequence). In nucleotides, the CDR3 is TGTGCCAGCAGCTTAACTAGCGGCACCTACGAGCAGTACTTC. It translates to CASSLTSGTYEQYF.

The gene calls are TRBV7-6 and TRBJ2-3, with 7 bases fitting TRBD2. Trimming took 5 bases from V and 1 from J; bases not matched to a gene: 3. Looked up from germline, CDR1 is SGHVS and CDR2 is FNYEAQ. The CDR3 totals 14 residues. The CDR3 DNA reads TGTGCCAGCAGCGGACGGGGGGGCACAGATACGCAGTATTTT. It codes for CASSGRGGTDTQYF.

The genes are TRBV23-1 and TRBJ2-1; 9 nucleotides match TRBD1. TRBV23-1 is an open reading frame whose function is uncertain. The CDR3 runs 18 residues. Unmatched junction bases numbered 13, after V lost 3 bases and J lost 4 bases. The CDR3 region is CASSQAHSDRGYYNEQFF. The CDR3 region has the DNA TGCGCCAGCAGTCAGGCTCATTCGGACAGGGGCTATTACAATGAGCAGTTCTTC.

The count of this clone is one. The chain joins TRBV27 to TRBJ2-7; 7 bases are shared with TRBD2. Germline V gene sequence: CDR1 MNHEY, CDR2 SMNVEV (reference sequence). V lost 0 bases to trimming and J lost 2 bases; unmatched junction nucleotides: 4. CDR3 length: 15 residues. The CDR3 protein is CASSLSGGVAYEQYF. DNA for the CDR3: TGTGCCAGCAGTTTATCGGGGGGGGTGGCCTACGAGCAGTACTTC.

The V and J genes are TRBV4-2 and TRBJ1-2; 9 nucleotides agree with TRBD1. Germline V gene lookup returns CDR1 LGHNA and CDR2 YNFKEQ. This CDR3 has 13 residues. Unmatched junction bases numbered 7, after V lost 4 bases and J lost 10 bases. Here the CDR3 DNA reads TGTGCCAGCAGCCTGAACAGGGGGCAGGACTACACCTTC. As protein: CASSLNRGQDYTF.

The rearrangement joins TRBV19 to TRBJ1-1; D gene ambiguous. The V end was cut by 1 base, the J end by 1 base, with 4 bases between. CDR1 and CDR2 from the germline V gene are LNHDA and SQIVND (reference sequence). This CDR3 has 13 amino acids. Here the CDR3 reads CASSIGGNTEAFF. The CDR3, as DNA: TGTGCCAGTAGTATAGGAGGGAACACTGAAGCTTTCTTT. Full variable domain (remainder filled in from reference TRBV19 and TRBJ1-1): DGGITQSPKYLFRKEGQNVTLSCEQNLNHDAMYWYRQDPGQGLRLIYYSQIVNDFQKGDIAEGYSVSREKKESFPLTVTSAQKNPTAFYLCASSIGGNTEAFFGQGTRLTVV.

The chain recombines TRBV28 with TRBJ2-1; the D is unclear. Germline lookup yields CDR1 MDHEN and CDR2 SYDVKM. The CDR3 extends over 15 amino acids. The germline V and J ends were trimmed by 2 bases and 0 bases, with 8 bases remaining between them. CDR3 amino acids: CASSLTASSYNEQFF. DNA for the CDR3: TGTGCCAGCAGTTTAACGGCGAGCTCCTACAATGAGCAGTTCTTC.

V is TRBV4-3 and J is TRBJ2-3; 10 nucleotides align to TRBD2. The CDR3 is 17 amino acids. From germline, CDR1 is LGHNA and CDR2 YSLEER. Unmatched junction bases numbered 8, after V lost 0 bases and J lost 5 bases. This chain's CDR3 is CASSQDVTSGMGDTQYF. In DNA form, the CDR3 reads TGCGCCAGCAGCCAAGATGTTACTAGCGGGATGGGAGATACGCAGTATTTT.

This chain connects TRBV28 to TRBJ2-1; maybe TRBD2 (6 bases). The CDR3 loop spans 15 amino acids. The V gene lost 2 bases and the J gene lost 10 bases, with 18 bases spanning the gap. The germline gives CDR1 MDHEN, CDR2 SYDVKM. Here the CDR3 reads CASSLGTYSSWEQFF. The CDR3 nucleotides are TGTGCCAGCAGTTTAGGGACTTACTCCTCATGGGAGCAGTTCTTC.

This clone was counted between two and nine times. CDR3 residues: CASSLRGEVESYTF. As DNA, the CDR3 is TGTGCCAGCAGTTTGCGCGGGGAGGTTGAGAGCTACACCTTC. The rearrangement uses TRBV28 and TRBJ1-2; no clear D. The CDR3 is made up of 14 amino acids. Germline V gene sequence: CDR1 MDHEN, CDR2 SYDVKM. V lost 3 bases and J lost 9, with 17 bases in between.

The J gene is TRBJ2-7, the V gene TRBV29-1; TRBD2 is a possible D gene (6 bases). V lost 5 bases to trimming and J lost 3 bases, with 26 bases between them. The length of the CDR3 is 17 residues. Germline V gives CDR1 SQVTM, CDR2 ANQGSEA. The CDR3 sequence: CSVTSSGGDLHYYEQYF. DNA of the CDR3: TGCAGCGTTACATCGTCCGGGGGTGACCTGCATTACTACGAGCAGTACTTC.

The rearrangement links TRBV4-3 to TRBJ1-4, with a weak D call TRBD1 (5 bases). Trimming removed 0 bases at V and 7 bases at J, with 15 bases between. This CDR3 spans 16 amino acids. Germline CDR1 reads LGHNA; CDR2 reads YSLEER. The CDR3 spells CASSQDSDRWGEKLFF. CDR3 in DNA: TGCGCCAGCAGCCAAGATAGTGACAGATGGGGTGAAAAACTGTTTTTT.

The chain recombines TRBV9 with TRBJ2-1; 11 bases match TRBD2. Germline-derived CDR1 and CDR2 are SGDLS and YYNGEE. The CDR3 is 14 residues long. V was clipped by 3 bases and J by 9 bases; unmatched bases: 5. In nucleotides, the CDR3 is TGTGCCAGCAGCGCGGGAACTAGCGGGAGTGAGCAGTTCTTC. Translating gives CASSAGTSGSEQFF.

The V and J genes are TRBV5-1 and TRBJ1-2; 9 nucleotides match TRBD1. Germline values: CDR1 SGHRS, CDR2 YFSETQ. After removal of 7 bases from V and 6 bases from J, the junction contained 10 bases not matched to a gene. This CDR3 has 14 residues. The CDR3 reads CASEKGQGWDGYTF. The CDR3 coding sequence is TGCGCCAGCGAAAAAGGACAGGGGTGGGATGGCTACACCTTC.

The rearrangement links TRBV4-2 to TRBJ2-5; D is unresolved. The V and J ends lost 0 bases and 5 bases respectively, with 19 bases between them. The CDR3 sequence is 17 residues long. Germline values: CDR1 LGHNA, CDR2 YNFKEQ. The CDR3 region is CASSQEAHGGFKETQYF. The CDR3 DNA is TGTGCCAGCAGCCAAGAAGCGCATGGCGGATTCAAGGAGACCCAGTACTTC.